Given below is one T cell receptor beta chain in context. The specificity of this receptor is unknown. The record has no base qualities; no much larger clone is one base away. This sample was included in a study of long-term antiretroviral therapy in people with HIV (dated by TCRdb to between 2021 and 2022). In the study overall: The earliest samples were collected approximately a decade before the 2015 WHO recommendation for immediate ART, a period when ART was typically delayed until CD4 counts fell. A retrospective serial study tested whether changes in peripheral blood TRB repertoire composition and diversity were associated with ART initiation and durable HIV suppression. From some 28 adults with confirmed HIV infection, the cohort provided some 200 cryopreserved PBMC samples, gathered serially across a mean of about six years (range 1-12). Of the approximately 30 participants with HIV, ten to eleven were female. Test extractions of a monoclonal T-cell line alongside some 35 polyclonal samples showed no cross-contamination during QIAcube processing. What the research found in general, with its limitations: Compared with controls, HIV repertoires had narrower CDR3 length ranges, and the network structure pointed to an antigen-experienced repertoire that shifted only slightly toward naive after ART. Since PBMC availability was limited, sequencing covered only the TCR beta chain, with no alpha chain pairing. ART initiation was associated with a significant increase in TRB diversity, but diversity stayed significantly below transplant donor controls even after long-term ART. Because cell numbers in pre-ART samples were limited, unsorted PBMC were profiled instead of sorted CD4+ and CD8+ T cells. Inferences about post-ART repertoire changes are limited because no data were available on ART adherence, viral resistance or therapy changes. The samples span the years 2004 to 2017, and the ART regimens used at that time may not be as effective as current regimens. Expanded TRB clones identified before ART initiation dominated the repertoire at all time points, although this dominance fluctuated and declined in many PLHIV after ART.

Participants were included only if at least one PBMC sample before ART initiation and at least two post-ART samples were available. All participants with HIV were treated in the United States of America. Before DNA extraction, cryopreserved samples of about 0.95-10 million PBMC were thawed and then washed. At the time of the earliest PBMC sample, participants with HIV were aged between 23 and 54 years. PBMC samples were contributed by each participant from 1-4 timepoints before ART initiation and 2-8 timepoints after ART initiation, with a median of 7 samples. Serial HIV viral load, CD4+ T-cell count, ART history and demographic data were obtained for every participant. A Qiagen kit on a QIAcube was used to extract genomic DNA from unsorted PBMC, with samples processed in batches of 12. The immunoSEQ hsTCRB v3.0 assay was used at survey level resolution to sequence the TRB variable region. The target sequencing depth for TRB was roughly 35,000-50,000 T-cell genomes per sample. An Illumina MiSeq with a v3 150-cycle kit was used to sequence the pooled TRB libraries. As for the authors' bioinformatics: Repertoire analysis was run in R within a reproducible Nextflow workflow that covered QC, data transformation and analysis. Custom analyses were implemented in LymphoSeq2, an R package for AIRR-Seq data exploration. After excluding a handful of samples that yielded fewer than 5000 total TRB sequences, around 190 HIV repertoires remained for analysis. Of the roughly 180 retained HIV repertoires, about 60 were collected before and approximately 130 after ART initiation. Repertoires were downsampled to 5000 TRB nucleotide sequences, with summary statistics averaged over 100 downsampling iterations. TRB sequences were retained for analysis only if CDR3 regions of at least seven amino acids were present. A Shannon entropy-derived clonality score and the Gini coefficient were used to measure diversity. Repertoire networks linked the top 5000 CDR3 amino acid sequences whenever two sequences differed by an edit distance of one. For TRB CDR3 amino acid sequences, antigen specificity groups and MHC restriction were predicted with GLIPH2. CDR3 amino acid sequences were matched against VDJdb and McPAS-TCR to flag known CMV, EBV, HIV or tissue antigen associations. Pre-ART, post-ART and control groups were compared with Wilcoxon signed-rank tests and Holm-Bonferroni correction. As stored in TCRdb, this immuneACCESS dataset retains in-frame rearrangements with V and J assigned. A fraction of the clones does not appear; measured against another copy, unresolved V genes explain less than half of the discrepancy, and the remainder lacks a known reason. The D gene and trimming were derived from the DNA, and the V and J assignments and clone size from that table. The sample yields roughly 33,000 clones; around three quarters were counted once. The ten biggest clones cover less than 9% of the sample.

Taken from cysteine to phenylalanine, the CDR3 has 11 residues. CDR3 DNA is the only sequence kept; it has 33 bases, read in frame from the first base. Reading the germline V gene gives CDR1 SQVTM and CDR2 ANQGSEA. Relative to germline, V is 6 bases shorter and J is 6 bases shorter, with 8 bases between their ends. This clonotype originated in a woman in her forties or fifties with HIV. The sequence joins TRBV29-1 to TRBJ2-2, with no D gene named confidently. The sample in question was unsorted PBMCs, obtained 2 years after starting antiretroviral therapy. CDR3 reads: CSVSGPGELFF. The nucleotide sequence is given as TGCAGCGTATCTGGGCCCGGGGAGCTGTTTTTT.